The present T cell receptor (beta chain) was sequenced within a study of T cell repertoires in cytomegalovirus infection. Study at large: Indications came from public TCR beta signatures; they pointed to CMV infection and to a matching HLA type.

Regarding the study as a whole: Frequencies of public TCR beta families were cumulated, and this identified carriers of CMV plus the relevant HLA. Predominance within the ex vivo response was attributable to HLA-C-restricted CMV-specific TCR beta clonotypes.

This clonotype occurred many times. Antigen: not known. Trimming cost V 3 bases and J 6 bases, with 6 bases left between them. Germline V gene data show CDR1 as SGHTA and CDR2 as FQGNSA. CDR3 length: 11 residues. Using its own MiXCR run on the reads, TCRdb lists one record per CDR3 protein. The sample contains roughly 230,000 distinct CDR3 sequences, about 12% of which appear only once. The clonotype comes from a human donor in good health (CMV status not recorded). Some clones in this sample may be carry-over from other donors' samples. Sequenced: PBMCs. The V and J genes are TRBV7-2 and TRBJ2-7; D remains unclear. The CDR3 DNA follows: TGTGCCAGCAGCTTGTTTATCGAGCAGTACTTC. It specifies CASSLFIEQYF.